The 16 T cell receptor beta chains given below trace back to one sample, sequenced in a study of OX40 agonist ivuxolimab in advanced cancers. Libraries were prepared by immunoSEQ multiplex PCR; TCRdb keeps only in-frame clonotypes and omits some of them. The sample lists approximately 67,000 clones; roughly four fifths were seen once. This sample comprised CD4+ or CD8+ T cells sorted from blood, obtained in a trial of the OX40 agonist ivuxolimab. Receptor source: an adult with an advanced solid tumor such as melanoma, head and neck, liver or kidney cancer.

The chain is built from TRBV29-1 and TRBJ1-5, with a tentative D call TRBD1 (6 bases). The CDR3 is 15 residues long. Germline CDR1 and CDR2: SQVTM and ANQGSEA. V was cut by 4 bases and J by 1 base, with 14 bases left in between. The CDR3 here is CSVGWGAQSNQPQHF. The CDR3 nucleotides read TGCAGCGTTGGGTGGGGGGCGCAGAGCAATCAGCCCCAGCATTTT.

The V and J genes are TRBV4-3 and TRBJ2-3, with D unresolved. The CDR3 runs 16 residues. Trimming pared 0 bases from V and 2 bases from J, leaving 12 bases between. Germline values: CDR1 LGHNA, CDR2 YSLEER. The CDR3 sequence: CASSQEMAGATDTQYF. CDR3 sequence (DNA): TGCGCCAGCAGCCAAGAGATGGCAGGAGCCACAGATACGCAGTATTTT.

The chain links TRBV6-5 to TRBJ1-6; tentatively, D is TRBD1 (5 bases). This CDR3 spans 16 amino acids. The germline V gene encodes CDR1 MNHEY and CDR2 SVGAGI. The ends were cut back, 2 bases at V and 11 bases at J, with 19 bases in the middle. CDR3 coding DNA: TGTGCCAGCAGTTACAGGGAACCAGCGGGGGGTGCACCCCTCCACTTT. Its translation is CASSYREPAGGAPLHF.

The chain recombines TRBV6-5 with TRBJ1-2; D unresolved. Looked up from germline, CDR1 is MNHEY and CDR2 is SVGAGI. The CDR3 is made up of 13 amino acids. The ends were cut back, 0 bases at V and 4 bases at J, with 6 bases in the middle. Here the CDR3 DNA reads TGTGCCAGCAGTTACTCGAAGGCCTATGGCTACACCTTC. Its protein product is CASSYSKAYGYTF.

This clone appeared a few times. Other DNA sequences in this sample translate to the same CDR3. The chain links TRBV4-2 to TRBJ2-7, with D perhaps matching TRBD1 or TRBD2 (5 bases each). Per germline, CDR1 LGHNA and CDR2 YNFKEQ. V was shortened by 1 base and J by 6 bases, with 16 bases between the two germline ends. The CDR3 is made up of 15 amino acids. The CDR3 DNA reads as TGTGCCAGCAGCCAAGTAGGTGGGACCTCGGGCGAGCAGTACTTC. Translating gives CASSQVGGTSGEQYF.

This chain connects TRBV19 to TRBJ1-3; the match to TRBD1 covers 7 bases. Germline values: CDR1 LNHDA, CDR2 SQIVND (reference sequence). The ends lost 2 bases at V and 0 bases at J; junction bases unmatched: 7. The CDR3 length is 17 residues. CDR3 amino acids: CASSISLPGGSGNTIYF. DNA of the CDR3: TGTGCCAGTAGTATATCTCTCCCAGGGGGCTCTGGAAACACCATATATTTT.

This clone showed up just once. This sequence joins TRBV5-1 and TRBJ1-5; D is unresolved. The CDR3 spans 17 residues. The germline gives CDR1 SGHRS, CDR2 YFSETQ. V lost 0 bases and J lost 5, with 18 bases in between. The CDR3, as DNA: TGCGCCAGCAGCTTGGGGGAGGCGCTTTCGGTACATCAGCCCCAGCATTTT. Translation gives CASSLGEALSVHQPQHF.

In this sample, this clone turned up a few times. The chain is built from TRBV6-1 and TRBJ1-3; D remains unclear. Trimming cost V 5 bases and J 11 bases, with 13 bases left between them. CDR3 length: 12 residues. From germline, CDR1 is MNHNS and CDR2 SASEGT. The CDR3 here is CASSPWGVAIYF. CDR3 bases: TGTGCCAGCAGTCCCTGGGGAGTAGCCATATATTTT.

The chain has TRBV14 and TRBJ2-5, with TRBD2 matching over 10 bases. The CDR3 sequence is 16 residues long. Per germline, CDR1 SGHDN and CDR2 FVKESK. Losses at the gene ends were 0 bases for V and 4 bases for J; bases not matched to a gene: 5. This CDR3 reads CASSQDLAGDLETQYF. The CDR3 DNA is TGTGCCAGCAGCCAAGATCTAGCGGGAGATTTAGAGACCCAGTACTTC.

In its sample, this clone was seen once. V usage is TRBV6-5 and J usage is TRBJ2-7; TRBD1 aligns across 7 bases. Germline assignment: CDR1 MNHEY and CDR2 SVGAGI. Unmatched junction bases numbered 6, after V lost 5 bases and J lost 5 bases. The CDR3 sequence is 13 residues long. The CDR3 coding sequence is TGTGCCAGCAGTCAGACAGGGTTCAACGAGCAGTACTTC. This codes for CASSQTGFNEQYF.

The chain has TRBV5-1 and TRBJ2-5; either TRBD1 or TRBD2 may supply D (5 bases each). Trimming left V 1 base short and J 2 bases short, with 9 bases between. Germline V CDR1 and CDR2: SGHRS, YFSETQ. CDR3 length: 14 amino acids. The CDR3 protein is CASSLSGRQETQYF. CDR3 DNA sequence: TGCGCCAGCAGCTTGTCGGGACGACAAGAGACCCAGTACTTC.

The chain uses TRBV19 and TRBJ2-2, with 7 bases lining up with TRBD2. CDR1 and CDR2 (germline): LNHDA, SQIVND (reference sequence). This CDR3 has 18 amino acids. V was pared by 2 bases and J by 1 base, with 10 bases of the junction left unmatched. The CDR3 is CASSIYGRVGRNTGELFF. The CDR3 nucleotides are TGTGCCAGTAGTATATATGGGAGGGTCGGGCGGAACACCGGGGAGCTGTTTTTT.

The table lists this clone with many counts. This rearrangement joins TRBV6-1 to TRBJ1-1; possible D gene TRBD1, 5 bases. This CDR3 is 15 amino acids long. Germline CDR1 MNHNS, CDR2 SASEGT. Trimming shortened V by 1 base and J by 3 bases, and 12 bases separated the two germline ends. The chain's CDR3 is CASSEVGRGDTEAFF. For the CDR3, the DNA is TGTGCCAGCAGTGAAGTGGGACGGGGGGACACTGAAGCTTTCTTT.

The chain is built from TRBV5-6 and TRBJ1-1; the D gene is possibly TRBD1 (6 bases). CDR1 is SGHDT, CDR2 YYEEEE, per germline. V was shortened by 0 bases and J by 11 bases, with 8 bases between the two germline ends. The CDR3 consists of 11 residues. CDR3 nucleotides: TGTGCCAGCAGCTTGGACAGGGACGCTTTCTTT. Translated, it gives CASSLDRDAFF.

The chain joins TRBV6-5 to TRBJ2-3; D ambiguous. The CDR3 length is 13 residues. The V end lost 6 bases, the J end lost 0 bases, and 7 bases lay between the germline ends. Germline CDR1 MNHEY, CDR2 SVGAGI. CDR3 in DNA: TGTGCCAGCAGGCGAGGTAGCACAGATACGCAGTATTTT. It yields the protein CASRRGSTDTQYF.

J is TRBJ2-7 and V is TRBV18; 15 nucleotides align to TRBD2. The germline gives CDR1 KGHSH, CDR2 LQKENI. After removal of 3 bases from V and 5 bases from J, the junction contained 5 bases not matched to a gene. CDR3 length: 16 amino acids. The CDR3 reads CASSPGLAGGIHEQYF. The CDR3 bases are TGTGCCAGCTCACCGGGACTAGCGGGAGGTATCCACGAGCAGTACTTC. Variable domain in full (rest from reference TRBV18 and TRBJ2-7): NAGVMQNPRHLVRRRGQEARLRCSPMKGHSHVYWYRQLPEEGLKFMVYLQKENIIDESGMPKERFSAEFPKEGPSILRIQQVVRGDSAAYFCASSPGLAGGIHEQYFGPGTRLTVT.